These T cell receptor beta chains were read from a single sample in a study of blood T cell repertoires in COVID-19. Sequencing used immunoSEQ multiplex PCR; TCRdb keeps in-frame clones, though not all of them. Of about 130,000 clones listed, 80% to 90% are singletons. Source material: peripheral blood. Receptors originate from a woman in her sixties or seventies with acute or convalescent COVID-19. CDR3s include the opening cysteine and the closing phenylalanine or tryptophan. Each record gives: J gene, D gene, clone size, V gene, CDR3 protein, CDR3 DNA. A D gene is named only where the DNA matches it firmly. Expanded clones get a size class; other rows say once, few or many, or leave the size out.

>TRBJ2-1|TRBD2|.|TRBV5-1
CASSLASGPAGVYNEQFF
TGCGCCAGCAGCTTGGCTAGCGGGCCCGCCGGCGTTTACAATGAGCAGTTCTTC
>TRBJ1-2|.|.|TRBV28
CASSSGTTGYTF
TGTGCCAGCAGTTCCGGGACAACTGGCTACACCTTC
>TRBJ2-3|.|.|TRBV7-3
CASSPGTAGDTQYF
TGTGCCAGCAGCCCCGGGACTGCGGGAGATACGCAGTATTTT
>TRBJ1-2|.|.|TRBV5-1
CASSLEGSSMYYIGGGYTF
TGCGCCAGCAGCTTGGAGGGCTCCTCGATGTATTATATCGGGGGGGGCTACACCTTC
>TRBJ2-2|.|.|TRBV5-8
CASSWLIRGPTGELFF
TGTGCCAGCAGCTGGCTGATCAGGGGTCCCACCGGGGAGCTGTTTTTT
>TRBJ2-5|.|.|TRBV4-2
CASSQDRAGLSGTQYF
TGTGCCAGCAGCCAAGATCGGGCGGGGCTAAGTGGGACCCAGTACTTC
>TRBJ2-2|TRBD2|once|TRBV9
CASSVGLGGTGLRSGELFF
TGTGCCAGCAGCGTAGGATTGGGAGGGACCGGGCTAAGAAGCGGGGAGCTGTTTTTT
>TRBJ2-1|TRBD2|.|TRBV6-5
CASRGTSGYNEQFF
TGTGCCAGCAGGGGGACTAGCGGGTACAATGAGCAGTTCTTC
>TRBJ1-1|.|.|TRBV9
CASSVGTVTEAFF
TGTGCCAGCAGCGTAGGGACTGTCACTGAAGCTTTCTTT
>TRBJ2-1|.|once|TRBV3-1/TRBV3-2
CASSQASNNEQFF
TGTGCCAGCAGCCAAGCATCCAACAATGAGCAGTTCTTC
>TRBJ2-2|.|.|TRBV27
CASSLIGFSFTGELFF
TGTGCCAGCAGTTTAATTGGCTTCAGTTTTACCGGGGAGCTGTTTTTT
>TRBJ1-1|.|.|TRBV7-9
CASSRRGEWAEAFF
TGTGCCAGCAGCCGCAGGGGCGAATGGGCTGAAGCTTTCTTT
>TRBJ1-5|.|.|TRBV30
CAWSVLAGSNQPQHF
TGTGCCTGGAGTGTACTAGCAGGGAGCAATCAGCCCCAGCATTTT
>TRBJ1-2|TRBD1|.|TRBV29-1
CSVGTGNGYTF
TGCAGCGTCGGGACAGGCAATGGCTACACCTTC
>TRBJ2-7|.|.|TRBV7-2
CASSLGGGATYEQYF
TGTGCCAGCAGCTTAGGAGGGGGAGCTACCTACGAGCAGTACTTC
>TRBJ1-2|.|.|TRBV13
CASSQILTALRDGYTF
TGTGCCAGCAGCCAAATCCTGACAGCTTTAAGGGATGGCTACACCTTC
>TRBJ1-2|.|.|TRBV30
CAWIRGSVYGYTF
TGTGCCTGGATACGGGGTAGCGTTTATGGCTACACCTTC
>TRBJ2-7|TRBD2|.|TRBV28
CASSWTSYEQYF
TGTGCCAGCAGTTGGACTAGCTACGAGCAGTACTTC
>TRBJ2-5|TRBD2|.|TRBV18
CASSPRNMNSGSGETQYF
TGTGCCAGCTCACCCCGAAACATGAATAGCGGGAGCGGAGAGACCCAGTACTTC
>TRBJ2-5|TRBD1|.|TRBV29-1
CSVGRTGLSQETQYF
TGCAGCGTCGGTAGGACAGGGCTTTCTCAAGAGACCCAGTACTTC
>TRBJ2-1|TRBD2|.|TRBV6-1
CASSELAGVFNEQFF
TGTGCCAGCAGTGAACTAGCGGGAGTATTCAATGAGCAGTTCTTC
>TRBJ2-3|TRBD2|.|TRBV19
CASSTRLAGSTDTQYF
TGTGCCAGTAGTACTAGACTAGCGGGTAGCACAGATACGCAGTATTTT
>TRBJ2-1|TRBD2|.|TRBV15
CATSGGLAGTSEQFF
TGTGCCACCAGCGGCGGACTAGCGGGAACAAGTGAGCAGTTCTTC
>TRBJ1-3|TRBD1|.|TRBV9
CASSRQGRVGNTIYF
TGTGCCAGCAGCAGACAGGGACGAGTTGGAAACACCATATATTTT
>TRBJ2-3|TRBD2|.|TRBV6-1
CASSGVAGGRADTQYF
TGTGCCAGCAGTGGAGTAGCGGGAGGTAGGGCAGATACGCAGTATTTT
>TRBJ2-1|.|.|TRBV3-1/TRBV3-2
CASSQVFNEQFF
TGTGCCAGCAGCCAAGTATTCAATGAGCAGTTCTTC
>TRBJ2-7|.|once|TRBV18
CASSPYRRDTDYEQYF
TGTGCCAGCTCACCGTACCGTAGAGATACTGACTACGAGCAGTACTTC
>TRBJ1-1|.|.|TRBV6-5
CATRTWGPEAFF
TGTGCCACTCGGACGTGGGGCCCTGAAGCTTTCTTT
>TRBJ2-3|.|.|TRBV9
CASSVAVSSTDTQYF
TGTGCCAGCAGCGTAGCGGTTTCTAGCACAGATACGCAGTATTTT
>TRBJ2-3|.|.|TRBV3-1/TRBV3-2
CASSHRQELTDTQYF
TGTGCCAGCAGCCACCGACAGGAACTCACAGATACGCAGTATTTT
>TRBJ1-5|.|few|TRBV6-5
CASSRGNQPQHF
TGTGCCAGCTCCAGGGGTAATCAGCCCCAGCATTTT
>TRBJ1-1|TRBD1|.|TRBV5-1
CASSPRQGAIGTEAFF
TGCGCCAGCAGCCCCCGACAGGGGGCAATAGGCACTGAAGCTTTCTTT
>TRBJ1-1|TRBD1|few|TRBV5-1
CASSSGQGLPEAFF
TGCGCCAGCAGCTCCGGACAGGGGCTCCCTGAAGCTTTCTTT
>TRBJ2-2|TRBD2|once|TRBV30
CAWSEGLKKNTGELFF
TGTGCCTGGAGTGAGGGACTAAAGAAAAACACCGGGGAGCTGTTTTTT
>TRBJ2-1|TRBD2|.|TRBV5-1
CASSLVAGAYNEQFF
TGCGCCAGCAGCTTGGTTGCGGGGGCCTACAATGAGCAGTTCTTC
>TRBJ1-4|TRBD1|.|TRBV29-1
CSVARGLEEKLFF
TGCAGCGTAGCCAGGGGGCTTGAGGAAAAACTGTTTTTT
>TRBJ2-3|.|.|TRBV7-9
CASSPRVAEDTQYF
TGTGCCAGCAGTCCCCGGGTAGCGGAAGATACGCAGTATTTT
>TRBJ2-2|.|.|TRBV5-4
CASSLSHREGAGTGELFF
TGTGCCAGCAGCTTGAGCCACAGGGAAGGGGCGGGCACCGGGGAGCTGTTTTTT
>TRBJ2-3|TRBD2|.|TRBV14
CASSRWTSRTDTQYF
TGTGCCAGCAGCCGCTGGACTAGCAGGACAGATACGCAGTATTTT
>TRBJ2-2|TRBD2|.|TRBV27
CASRDRFPGLAGATGELFF
TGTGCCAGCAGAGACAGATTCCCGGGACTAGCGGGAGCCACCGGGGAGCTGTTTTTT
>TRBJ2-5|TRBD2|.|TRBV2
CASSGTSGQETQYF
TGTGCCAGCAGTGGGACTAGCGGTCAAGAGACCCAGTACTTC
>TRBJ2-1|TRBD2|.|TRBV3-1/TRBV3-2
CASSQLGAGNYNEQFF
TGTGCCAGCAGCCAGCTTGGAGCGGGGAACTACAATGAGCAGTTCTTC
>TRBJ2-1|TRBD2|once|TRBV7-8
CASSLGLAGGFNEQFF
TGTGCCAGCAGCTTAGGACTAGCGGGAGGTTTTAATGAGCAGTTCTTC
>TRBJ1-4|TRBD1|.|TRBV28
CASSPRQGLNEKLFF
TGTGCCAGCAGTCCCCGACAGGGCCTTAATGAAAAACTGTTTTTT